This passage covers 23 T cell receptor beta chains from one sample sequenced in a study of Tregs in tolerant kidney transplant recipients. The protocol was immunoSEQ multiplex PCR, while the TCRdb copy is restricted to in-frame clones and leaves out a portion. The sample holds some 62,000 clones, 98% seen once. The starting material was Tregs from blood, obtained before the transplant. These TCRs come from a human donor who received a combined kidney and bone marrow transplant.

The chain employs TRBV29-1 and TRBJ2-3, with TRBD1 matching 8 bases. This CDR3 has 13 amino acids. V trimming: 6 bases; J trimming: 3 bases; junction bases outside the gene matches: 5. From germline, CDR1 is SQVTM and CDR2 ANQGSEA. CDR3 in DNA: TGCAGCGTCGACGACAGGGGTACAGATACGCAGTATTTT. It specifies CSVDDRGTDTQYF.

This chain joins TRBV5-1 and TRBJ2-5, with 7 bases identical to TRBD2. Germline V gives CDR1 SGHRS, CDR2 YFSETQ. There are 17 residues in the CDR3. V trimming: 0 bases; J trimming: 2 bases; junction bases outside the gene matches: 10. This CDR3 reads CASSLVGLPSGQETQYF. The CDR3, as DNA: TGCGCCAGCAGCTTGGTTGGCCTACCTAGCGGTCAAGAGACCCAGTACTTC. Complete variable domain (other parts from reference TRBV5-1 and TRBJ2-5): KAGVTQTPRYLIKTRGQQVTLSCSPISGHRSVSWYQQTPGQGLQFLFEYFSETQRNKGNFPGRFSGRQFSNSRSEMNVSTLELGDSALYLCASSLVGLPSGQETQYFGPGTRLLVL.

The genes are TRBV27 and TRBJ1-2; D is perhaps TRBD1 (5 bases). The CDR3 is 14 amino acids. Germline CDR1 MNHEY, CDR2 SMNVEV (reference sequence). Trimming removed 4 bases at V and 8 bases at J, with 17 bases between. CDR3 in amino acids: CASSWGRGREGYTF. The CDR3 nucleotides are TGTGCCAGCAGTTGGGGCCGGGGGAGGGAAGGCTACACCTTC.

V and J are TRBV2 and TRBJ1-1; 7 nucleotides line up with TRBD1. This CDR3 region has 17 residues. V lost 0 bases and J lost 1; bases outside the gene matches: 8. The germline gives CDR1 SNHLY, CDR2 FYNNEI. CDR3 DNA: TGTGCCAGCAGTGAAGCTCCGGGACAGCCTACGAACACTGAAGCTTTCTTT. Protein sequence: CASSEAPGQPTNTEAFF.

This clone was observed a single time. CDR3 in amino acids: CASSLMAGGLFGADTQYF. CDR3 sequence (DNA): TGTGCCAGCAGCTTAATGGCGGGGGGCCTTTTTGGAGCAGATACGCAGTATTTT. The chain carries TRBV7-3 and TRBJ2-3; TRBD2 matches 8 bases. Per germline, CDR1 SGHTA and CDR2 FQGTGA. V lost 1 base, J lost 4 bases, and 13 bases stayed unmatched. The CDR3 length is 18 residues. The whole variable domain, filled in from reference TRBV7-3 and TRBJ2-3, reads GAGVSQTPSNKVTEKGKYVELRCDPISGHTALYWYRQSLGQGPEFLIYFQGTGAADDSGLPNDRFFAVRPEGSVSTLKIQRTERGDSAVYLCASSLMAGGLFGADTQYFGPGTRLTVL.

Here the CDR3 reads CASSQGLAGGGGTQYF. The CDR3 nucleotides read TGTGCCAGCAGCCAAGGACTAGCGGGGGGGGGAGGTACGCAGTATTTT. The chain joins TRBV4-2 to TRBJ2-3, with 14 bases fitting TRBD2. The CDR3 runs to 16 residues. Germline trimming cut 1 base from V and 8 bases from J; bases unmatched to any gene: 5. Germline V gene data show CDR1 as LGHNA and CDR2 as YNFKEQ.

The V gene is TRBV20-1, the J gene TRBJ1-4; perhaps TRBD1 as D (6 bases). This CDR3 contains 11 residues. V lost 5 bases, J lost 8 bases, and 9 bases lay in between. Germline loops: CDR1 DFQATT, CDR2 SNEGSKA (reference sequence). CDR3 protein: CSAATGEKLFF. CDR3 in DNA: TGCAGTGCTGCGACAGGCGAAAAACTGTTTTTT.

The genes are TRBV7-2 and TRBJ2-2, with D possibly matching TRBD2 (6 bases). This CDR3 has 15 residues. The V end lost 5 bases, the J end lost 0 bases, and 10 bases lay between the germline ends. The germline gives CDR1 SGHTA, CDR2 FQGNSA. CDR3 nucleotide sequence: TGTGCCAGCAGCCGTAGCGGACCGAACACCGGGGAGCTGTTTTTT. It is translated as CASSRSGPNTGELFF.

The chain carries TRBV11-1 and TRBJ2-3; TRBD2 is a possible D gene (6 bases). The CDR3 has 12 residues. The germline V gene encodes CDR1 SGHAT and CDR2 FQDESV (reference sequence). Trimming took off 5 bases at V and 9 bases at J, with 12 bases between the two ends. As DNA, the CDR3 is TGTGCCAGCAGCCCGACTAGTCGGACGCAGTATTTT. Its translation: CASSPTSRTQYF.

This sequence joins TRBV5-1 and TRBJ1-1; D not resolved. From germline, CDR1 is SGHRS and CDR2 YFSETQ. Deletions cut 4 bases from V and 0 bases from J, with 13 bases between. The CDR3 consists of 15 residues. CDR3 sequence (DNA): TGCGCCAGCAGCCGCGGTGCGACTCTGAACACTGAAGCTTTCTTT. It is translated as CASSRGATLNTEAFF.

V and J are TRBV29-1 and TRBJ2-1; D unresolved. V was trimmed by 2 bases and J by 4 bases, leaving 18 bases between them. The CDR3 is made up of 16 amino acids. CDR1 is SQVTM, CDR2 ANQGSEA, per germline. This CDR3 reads CSVEHSSFLRYNEQFF. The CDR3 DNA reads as TGCAGCGTTGAACATTCGAGCTTTTTGCGTTACAATGAGCAGTTCTTC.

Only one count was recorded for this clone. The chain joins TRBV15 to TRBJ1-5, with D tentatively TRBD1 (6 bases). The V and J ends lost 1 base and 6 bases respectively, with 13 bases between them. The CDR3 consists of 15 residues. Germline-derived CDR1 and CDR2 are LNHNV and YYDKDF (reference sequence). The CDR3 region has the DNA TGTGCCACCAGCAGAGGGACAGTTCGGTCTCAGCCCCAGCATTTT. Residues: CATSRGTVRSQPQHF.

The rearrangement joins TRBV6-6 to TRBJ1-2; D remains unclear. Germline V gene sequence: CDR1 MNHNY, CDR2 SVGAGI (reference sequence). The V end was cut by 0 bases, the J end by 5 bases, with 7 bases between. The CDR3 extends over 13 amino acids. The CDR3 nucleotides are TGTGCCAGCAGTTACTCGAGTTGGTATGGCTACACCTTC. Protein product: CASSYSSWYGYTF.

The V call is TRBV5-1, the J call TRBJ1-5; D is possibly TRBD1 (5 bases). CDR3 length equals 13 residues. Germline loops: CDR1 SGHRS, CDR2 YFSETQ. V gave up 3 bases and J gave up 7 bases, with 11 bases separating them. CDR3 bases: TGCGCCAGCAGCTCAGGGCACGGGCAGCCCCAGCATTTT. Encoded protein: CASSSGHGQPQHF.

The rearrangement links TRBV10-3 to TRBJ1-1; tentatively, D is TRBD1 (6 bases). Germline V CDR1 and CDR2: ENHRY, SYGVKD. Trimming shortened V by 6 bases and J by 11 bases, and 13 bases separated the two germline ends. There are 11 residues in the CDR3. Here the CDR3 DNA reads TGTGCCATCAGCACTGGTAGGGGGGCTTTCTTT. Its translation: CAISTGRGAFF.

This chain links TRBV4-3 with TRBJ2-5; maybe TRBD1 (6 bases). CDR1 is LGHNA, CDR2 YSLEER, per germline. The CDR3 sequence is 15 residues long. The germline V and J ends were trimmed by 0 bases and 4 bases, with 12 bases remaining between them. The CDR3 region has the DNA TGCGCCAGCAGCCAAGAAGGAAGGGGGAGAGAGACCCAGTACTTC. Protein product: CASSQEGRGRETQYF.

The CDR3: CASSLTGGAGGSSYEQYF. The CDR3 region has the DNA TGTGCCAGCAGCTTAACCGGAGGAGCGGGGGGGAGCTCCTACGAGCAGTACTTC. The J gene is TRBJ2-7, the V gene TRBV7-3; TRBD2 aligns across 10 bases. CDR3 length: 18 residues. Losses at the gene ends were 0 bases for V and 0 bases for J; bases not matched to a gene: 8. Per germline, CDR1 SGHTA and CDR2 FQGTGA.

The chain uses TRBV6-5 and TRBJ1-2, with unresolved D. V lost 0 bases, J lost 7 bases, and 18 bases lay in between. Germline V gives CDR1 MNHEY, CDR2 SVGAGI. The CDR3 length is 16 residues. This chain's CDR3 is CASSYSTSFRFSGYTF. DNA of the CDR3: TGTGCCAGCAGTTACTCGACAAGCTTCCGTTTTTCTGGCTACACCTTC.

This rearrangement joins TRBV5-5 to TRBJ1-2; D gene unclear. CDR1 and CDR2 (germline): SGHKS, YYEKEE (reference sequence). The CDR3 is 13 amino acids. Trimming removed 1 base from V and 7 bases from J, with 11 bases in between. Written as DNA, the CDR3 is TGTGCCAGCAGCTTGACGGGTGGGTTTGGCTACACCTTC. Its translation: CASSLTGGFGYTF.

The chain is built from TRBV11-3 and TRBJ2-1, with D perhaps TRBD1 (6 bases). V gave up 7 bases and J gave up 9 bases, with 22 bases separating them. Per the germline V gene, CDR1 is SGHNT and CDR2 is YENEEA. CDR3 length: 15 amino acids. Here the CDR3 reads CASTFQEAGRGEQFF. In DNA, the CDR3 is TGTGCCAGCACCTTTCAGGAGGCCGGCAGGGGTGAGCAGTTCTTC.

The DNA of the CDR3 is TGTGCCAGCAGTGGCTCGGGGGGGTACGAGCAGTACTTC. Protein product: CASSGSGGYEQYF. This chain uses TRBV2 with TRBJ2-7, with 8 bases fitting TRBD2. Germline V gene lookup returns CDR1 SNHLY and CDR2 FYNNEI. This CDR3 spans 13 amino acids. The ends lost 4 bases at V and 4 bases at J; junction bases unmatched: 3. Full variable domain (missing parts from reference TRBV2 and TRBJ2-7): EPEVTQTPSHQVTQMGQEVILRCVPISNHLYFYWYRQILGQKVEFLVSFYNNEISEKSEIFDDQFSVERPDGSNFTLKIRSTKLEDSAMYFCASSGSGGYEQYFGPGTRLTVT.

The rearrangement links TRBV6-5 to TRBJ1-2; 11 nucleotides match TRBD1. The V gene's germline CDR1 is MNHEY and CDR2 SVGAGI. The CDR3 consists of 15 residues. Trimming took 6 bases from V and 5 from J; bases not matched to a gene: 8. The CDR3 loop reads CASRAPGTGGYGYTF. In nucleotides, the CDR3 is TGTGCCAGCAGGGCCCCCGGGACAGGGGGATATGGCTACACCTTC.

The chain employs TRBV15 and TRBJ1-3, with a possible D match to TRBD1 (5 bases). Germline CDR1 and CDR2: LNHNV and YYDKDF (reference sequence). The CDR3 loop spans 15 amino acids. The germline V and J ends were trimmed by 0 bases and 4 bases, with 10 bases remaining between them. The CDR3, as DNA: TGTGCCACCAGCAGAGATCCCAGGGCGGGAAACACCATATATTTT. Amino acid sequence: CATSRDPRAGNTIYF.